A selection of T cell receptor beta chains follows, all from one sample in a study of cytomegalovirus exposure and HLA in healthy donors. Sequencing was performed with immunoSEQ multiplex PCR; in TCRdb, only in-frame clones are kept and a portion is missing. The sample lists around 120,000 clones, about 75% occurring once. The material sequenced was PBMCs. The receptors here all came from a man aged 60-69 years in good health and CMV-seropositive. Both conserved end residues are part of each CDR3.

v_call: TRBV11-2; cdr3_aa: CASSRSPPGQGAYEQYF
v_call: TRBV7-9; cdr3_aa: CASSFTGGGYNEQFF
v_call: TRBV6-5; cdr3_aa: CASSLDSNYGYTF
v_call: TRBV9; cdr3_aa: CASSIGPGLESYEQYF
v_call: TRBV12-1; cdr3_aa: CASSNLTGRTEAFF
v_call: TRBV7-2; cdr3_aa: CASSLGGSTGELFF
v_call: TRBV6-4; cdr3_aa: CASSEQGGYGYTF
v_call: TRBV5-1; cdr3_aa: CASSLGQGANSPLHF
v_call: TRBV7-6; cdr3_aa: CASSLSSSGRDPYNEQFF
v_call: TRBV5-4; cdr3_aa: CASSSDRAGTQYF
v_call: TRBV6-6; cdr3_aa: CASSYGARGSNQPQHF
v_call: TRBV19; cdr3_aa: CASSTQINYGYTF
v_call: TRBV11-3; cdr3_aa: CASSLRGSAEAFF
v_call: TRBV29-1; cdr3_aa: CSVDEGGRYNEQFF
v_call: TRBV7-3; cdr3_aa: CASSLLAGYQDTQYF
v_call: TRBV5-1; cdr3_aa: CASSLDSSNQPQHF
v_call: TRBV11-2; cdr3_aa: CASSLESLETDTQYF
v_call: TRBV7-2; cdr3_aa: CASSLVGRINEQFF
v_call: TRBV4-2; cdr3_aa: CASSQDLGRTGHQPQHF
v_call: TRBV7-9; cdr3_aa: CASSSGQGANGYTF
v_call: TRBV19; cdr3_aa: CASSIGSGTGGHQPQHF
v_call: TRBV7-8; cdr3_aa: CASSWTGAQPQHF
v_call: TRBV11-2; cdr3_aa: CASSLEWTGWNEQFF
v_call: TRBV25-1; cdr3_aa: CASSAGTSSYNEQFF
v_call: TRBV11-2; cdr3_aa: CASRLQTGIGNYEQYF
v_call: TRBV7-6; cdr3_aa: CASSLSGNSNQPQHF
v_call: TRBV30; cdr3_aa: CAWTETALNEQFF
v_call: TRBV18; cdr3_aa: CASSPPGTPGYGYTF
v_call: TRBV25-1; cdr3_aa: CASSGPVGAYSEKLFF
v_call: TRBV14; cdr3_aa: CASKGASEKLFF
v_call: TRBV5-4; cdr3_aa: CASGHPQETQYF
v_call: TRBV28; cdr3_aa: CATRPGTGVGNTEAFF
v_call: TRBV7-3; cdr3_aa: CASSLMGPENQPQHF
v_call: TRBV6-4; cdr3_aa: CASSDLAGSTDTQYF
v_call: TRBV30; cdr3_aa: CAWRETGVTEAFF
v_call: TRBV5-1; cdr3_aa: CASSLEGGGYTF
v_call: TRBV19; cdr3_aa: CASSKQFTDTQYF
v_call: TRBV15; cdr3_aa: CATSIGVGGELFF
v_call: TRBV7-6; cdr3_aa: CASRPLAGGKGEQFF